The clone carrying this TCR beta chain was counted only a few times. The data belong to a study of blood T cell repertoires in COVID-19. The wider study: Samples taken during acute and convalescent COVID-19 were collected in the United States, Italy and Spain.

Everyone who took part was about 18 to 89 years old, and they came from 24 US areas. Self-reported history from a screening survey and questionnaire set each donor's cohort. This CDR3 is built from 15 residues. Germline V gene lookup returns CDR1 MGHRA and CDR2 YSYEKL. The junction had 6 bases not matched to a gene; V was cut back by 0 bases and J by 5 bases. The method was immunoSEQ multiplex PCR; TCRdb's version includes in-frame clones alone and lacks a portion of them. The sample includes a few hundred thousand clones, about 90% of them seen just once. This receptor was taken from a woman aged 30 to 39 who had recovered from COVID-19. The sequenced sample consisted of PBMCs or T cells enriched from blood (not recorded which). The chain carries TRBV4-1 and TRBJ2-5; 7 bases line up with TRBD2. CDR3 in amino acids: CASSQDGARGETQYF. The DNA of the CDR3 is TGCGCCAGCAGCCAAGATGGGGCGCGGGGGGAGACCCAGTACTTC.